The rows below give T cell receptor beta chains drawn from one sample of a study of T cells after yellow fever vaccination. MiXCR was run by TCRdb on the 5' RACE reads, yielding one entry per CDR3 protein. This sample has some 560,000 distinct CDR3 sequences, with about 19% found just once. The input for sequencing was PBMCs, taken 15 days after the yellow fever booster vaccination. The receptor set was obtained from a man aged 25-45 years who received the YFV17D yellow fever vaccine. CDR3s include the opening cysteine and the closing phenylalanine or tryptophan. The D gene is left open where the match is weak. Clone size is not always given. Where it is, it says once, few, many or a class for expanded clones.

TRBV6-1	TRBJ2-6	TRBD1	.	TGTGCCAGCAGCGGGGACAGGCTTGGGGCCAACGTCCTGACTTTC	CASSGDRLGANVLTF
TRBV11-3	TRBJ2-5	TRBD1	few	TGTGCCAGCAGCCCAGGGACAGGGGGTATGGAGACCCAGTACTTC	CASSPGTGGMETQYF
TRBV5-1	TRBJ2-3	.	.	TGCGCCAGCAGCTTGGAGGGGCAGACAGATACGCAGTATTTT	CASSLEGQTDTQYF
TRBV5-1	TRBJ1-2	.	.	TGCGCCAGCAGCTTGAGTGAAGGCGGCTACACCTTC	CASSLSEGGYTF
TRBV7-9	TRBJ2-7	TRBD2	many	TGTGCCAGCAGCCCCAAATTCCTAGCGGGAGTCTACGAGCAGTACTTC	CASSPKFLAGVYEQYF
TRBV4-3	TRBJ2-7	.	few	TGCGCCAGCAGCCAACAGGGTCGGACCTACGAGCAGTACTTC	CASSQQGRTYEQYF
TRBV28	TRBJ2-5	TRBD2	.	TGTGCCAGCAGTTCTACTAGCGGGAGTACGGAGACCCAGTACTTC	CASSSTSGSTETQYF
TRBV12-3/TRBV12-4	TRBJ2-4	.	.	TGTGCCAGCAGTCGCAGCGACCTGAGAAAGTACTTC	CASSRSDLRKYF
TRBV29-1	TRBJ2-1	.	few	TGCAGCGTTGTGGGGGGAGTGGGCAATGAGCAGTTCTTC	CSVVGGVGNEQFF
TRBV11-2	TRBJ1-1	.	many	TGTGCCAGCAGCTTAGATCCGGGCATGAACACTGAAGCTTTCTTT	CASSLDPGMNTEAFF
TRBV20-1	TRBJ2-6	.	few	TGCAGTGCTAGGTTAGGCTCTGGGGCCAACGTCCTGACTTTC	CSARLGSGANVLTF